The rows below give T cell receptor beta chains drawn from one sample of a study of cytomegalovirus exposure and HLA in healthy donors. The assay was immunoSEQ multiplex PCR, and TCRdb's table has in-frame clones only and misses some. This table has around 25,000 clones, roughly 79% appearing once. The sequencing input was PBMCs. The receptors were sampled from a male donor in good health and CMV-seronegative. Each CDR3 is given with its conserved first and last residue. A D gene is named only where the DNA matches it firmly. Where a row states a size, it is once, few, many or the class of an expanded clone; other rows omit it.

CDR3 DNA: TGTGCCAGCAGCTTAGAGGTGGGGACTAGCGGGGGTAAGGATACGCAGTATTTT; CDR3 protein: CASSLEVGTSGGKDTQYF; V gene: TRBV7-2; clone size: .; CDR3 length: 18; J gene: TRBJ2-3; D gene: TRBD2
CDR3 DNA: TGTGCCAGCAGCCCAATGGTACGGACAGATACGCAGTATTTT; CDR3 protein: CASSPMVRTDTQYF; V gene: TRBV11-2; clone size: .; CDR3 length: 14; J gene: TRBJ2-3; D gene: .
CDR3 DNA: TGCGCCAGCAGCCAAGATCGCGGACAACTTTCCTACGAGCAGTACTTC; CDR3 protein: CASSQDRGQLSYEQYF; V gene: TRBV4-1; clone size: .; CDR3 length: 16; J gene: TRBJ2-7; D gene: .
CDR3 DNA: TGTGCCTGCCGACCAGGGTTGCGGAACACCATATATTTT; CDR3 protein: CACRPGLRNTIYF; V gene: TRBV30; clone size: .; CDR3 length: 13; J gene: TRBJ1-3; D gene: .
CDR3 DNA: TGTGCCAGCAGCCAAGGGCGGGTCCTTACGGTTAATTCACCCCTCCACTTT; CDR3 protein: CASSQGRVLTVNSPLHF; V gene: TRBV4-2; clone size: .; CDR3 length: 17; J gene: TRBJ1-6; D gene: .
CDR3 DNA: TGCGCCAGCAGCCAAGGACAGGACTCCTATAATTCACCCCTCCACTTT; CDR3 protein: CASSQGQDSYNSPLHF; V gene: TRBV4-3; clone size: .; CDR3 length: 16; J gene: TRBJ1-6; D gene: .
CDR3 DNA: TGTGCCAGCAGTTTACCTCACGGGGGGGGGATGGGCGAAAAACTGTTTTTT; CDR3 protein: CASSLPHGGGMGEKLFF; V gene: TRBV28; clone size: once; CDR3 length: 17; J gene: TRBJ1-4; D gene: .
CDR3 DNA: TGTGCCACCAGCAGAAGACAGGGGGGCAATGAGCAGTTCTTC; CDR3 protein: CATSRRQGGNEQFF; V gene: TRBV15; clone size: .; CDR3 length: 14; J gene: TRBJ2-1; D gene: TRBD1
CDR3 DNA: TGTGCCAGCAGCCCTCATCCCGTAGCGGGGACCCCCTACGAGCAGTACTTC; CDR3 protein: CASSPHPVAGTPYEQYF; V gene: TRBV27; clone size: .; CDR3 length: 17; J gene: TRBJ2-7; D gene: TRBD2
CDR3 DNA: TGCGCCAGCAGCTTCGGGGGAGGGACTGAAGCTTTCTTT; CDR3 protein: CASSFGGGTEAFF; V gene: TRBV5-1; clone size: .; CDR3 length: 13; J gene: TRBJ1-1; D gene: .
CDR3 DNA: TGTGCCAGCAGCTGGGGGACTAGCGGGAGGGGGAGTGAGCAGTTCTTC; CDR3 protein: CASSWGTSGRGSEQFF; V gene: TRBV5-6; clone size: .; CDR3 length: 16; J gene: TRBJ2-1; D gene: TRBD2
CDR3 DNA: TGTGCCAGCAGCCTCGAGACAGGGGACGGCTACACCTTC; CDR3 protein: CASSLETGDGYTF; V gene: TRBV7-9; clone size: .; CDR3 length: 13; J gene: TRBJ1-2; D gene: TRBD1
CDR3 DNA: TGTGCCATCAGTGGCTCCTCAGGGACTAGCGCCGGGGAGCAGTTCTTC; CDR3 protein: CAISGSSGTSAGEQFF; V gene: TRBV10-3; clone size: once; CDR3 length: 16; J gene: TRBJ2-1; D gene: TRBD2
CDR3 DNA: TGTGCCACTCTTCGACAGATGAACACTGAAGCTTTCTTT; CDR3 protein: CATLRQMNTEAFF; V gene: TRBV10-3; clone size: .; CDR3 length: 13; J gene: TRBJ1-1; D gene: .
CDR3 DNA: TGCGCCAGCAGCCAAGATTCGCGGGCCCCCGGTAGCTATGGCTACACCTTC; CDR3 protein: CASSQDSRAPGSYGYTF; V gene: TRBV4-1; clone size: .; CDR3 length: 17; J gene: TRBJ1-2; D gene: .